One sample yielded the 23 T cell receptor beta chains listed below, sequenced in a study of blood T cell repertoires in COVID-19. Repertoires were generated with immunoSEQ multiplex PCR, while TCRdb's copy carries only in-frame clones and drops some. The sample has just over 300,000 clones, approximately 89% seen once. Material for sequencing was peripheral blood. Source of these receptors: a woman aged 25 to 39 with COVID-19, enrolled during active disease.

This sequence joins TRBV6-5 and TRBJ1-1; 7 nucleotides match TRBD1. Germline CDR1 MNHEY, CDR2 SVGAGI. The CDR3 has 16 residues. The junction had 4 bases not matched to a gene; V was cut back by 0 bases and J by 0 bases. CDR3 sequence reads: CASSYSTQGMNTEAFF. CDR3 sequence (DNA): TGTGCCAGCAGTTACTCGACACAGGGGATGAACACTGAAGCTTTCTTT.

The chain couples TRBV28 to TRBJ1-4; the D gene is possibly TRBD1 (5 bases). Trimming removed 11 bases from V and 8 bases from J, with 21 bases in between. Germline lookup yields CDR1 MDHEN and CDR2 SYDVKM. This CDR3 spans 14 amino acids. CDR3 in DNA: TGTGCCGGAAAGCCGGGAAACGGGGGGGAAAAACTGTTTTTT. It yields the protein CAGKPGNGGEKLFF.

This chain links TRBV27 with TRBJ1-2; D is perhaps TRBD1 (6 bases). The germline V gene encodes CDR1 MNHEY and CDR2 SMNVEV (reference sequence). CDR3 length equals 14 residues. The germline V and J ends were trimmed by 8 bases and 0 bases, with 13 bases remaining between them. The CDR3: CASDRRDTNYGYTF. The CDR3 DNA reads TGTGCCAGCGATCGCCGGGACACTAACTATGGCTACACCTTC.

In this sample, this clone turned up a few times. This chain uses TRBV27 with TRBJ1-2, with no clear D. The CDR3 is made up of 13 amino acids. Trimming took off 6 bases at V and 5 bases at J, with 13 bases between the two ends. Germline V gene data show CDR1 as MNHEY and CDR2 as SMNVEV (reference sequence). The CDR3 nucleotides read TGTGCCAGCAGCCACGGTCCGAATTATGGCTACACCTTC. This codes for CASSHGPNYGYTF.

CDR3 in amino acids: CASLDVVNYGYTF. For the CDR3, the DNA is TGTGCCAGCCTCGATGTAGTGAACTATGGCTACACCTTC. The chain recombines TRBV2 with TRBJ1-2; no clear D. V lost 8 bases, J lost 2 bases, and 12 bases lay in between. Germline-derived CDR1 and CDR2 are SNHLY and FYNNEI. The CDR3 is 13 residues long.

The rearrangement joins TRBV30 to TRBJ2-6; tentatively, D is TRBD1 (5 bases). Germline values: CDR1 GTSNPN, CDR2 SVGIG (reference sequence). V lost 0 bases and J lost 2, with 8 bases in between. CDR3 length: 15 amino acids. CDR3 coding DNA: TGTGCCTGGAGTGTATTAGGGGCTGGGGCCAACGTCCTGACTTTC. Its translation: CAWSVLGAGANVLTF.

This chain uses TRBV30 with TRBJ1-4, with D possibly being TRBD1 (6 bases). V lost 0 bases to trimming and J lost 6 bases, with 11 bases between them. Germline V gene lookup returns CDR1 GTSNPN and CDR2 SVGIG (reference sequence). The CDR3 has 14 residues. The CDR3 here is CAWSVLGAYEKLFF. Here the CDR3 DNA reads TGTGCCTGGAGTGTCTTGGGGGCCTATGAAAAACTGTTTTTT.

The J gene is TRBJ2-7, the V gene TRBV7-6; 10 positions match TRBD1. J was trimmed by 5 bases and V by 1 base; bases with no gene match: 2. This CDR3 is built from 14 residues. CDR1 and CDR2 from the germline V gene are SGHVS and FNYEAQ. CDR3 DNA sequence: TGTGCCAGCAGCTTAGGGGGACAGGGGAACGAGCAGTACTTC. It yields the protein CASSLGGQGNEQYF.

The CDR3, as DNA: TGCGCCAGCAGCCCACCCCCACTAGCGGGGGTCTACAATGAGCAGTTCTTC. Translated, it gives CASSPPPLAGVYNEQFF. This chain links TRBV5-1 with TRBJ2-1; TRBD2 matches at 11 bases. This CDR3 comprises 17 residues. CDR1 is SGHRS, CDR2 YFSETQ, per germline. V shed 4 bases and J 3 bases; nucleotides not matched to a gene: 9.

The chain employs TRBV5-1 and TRBJ2-3, with TRBD2 identical over 14 bases. J was trimmed by 4 bases and V by 0 bases; bases with no gene match: 13. CDR1 SGHRS and CDR2 YFSETQ come from the germline V gene. The CDR3 contains 20 residues. The DNA for the CDR3 is TGCGCCAGCAGCTTGGCGACTAGCGGGGGGGGACCGGAGTTGGCAGATACGCAGTATTTT. The encoded protein is CASSLATSGGGPELADTQYF.

V usage is TRBV7-8 and J usage is TRBJ2-1, with a weak D call TRBD1 (5 bases). CDR3 length: 16 amino acids. Germline loops: CDR1 SGHVS, CDR2 FQNEAQ. The ends were cut back, 3 bases at V and 0 bases at J, with 12 bases in the middle. The CDR3 bases are TGTGCCAGCAGCTTTGGGGCAGGCCGCTCCTACAATGAGCAGTTCTTC. It is translated as CASSFGAGRSYNEQFF.

This sequence joins TRBV21-1 and TRBJ1-4; no check of the table's D call, TRBD1, against the DNA was made. TRBV21-1 constitutes a pseudogene. The CDR3 extends over 15 amino acids. CDR3 protein: CASSTRQAWAEKLFF. Written as DNA, the CDR3 is TGTGCCAGCAGCACAAGACAGGCCTGGGCAGAAAAACTGTTTTTT.

Concerning this clone: Other DNA variants within this sample encode the same CDR3. The chain is built from TRBV5-1 and TRBJ2-7; 8 bases fit TRBD1. J gave up 0 bases and V 3 bases, and 2 bases lay outside the gene matches. The V gene's germline CDR1 is SGHRS and CDR2 YFSETQ. This CDR3 spans 14 amino acids. The CDR3 region has the DNA TGCGCCAGCAGCTCGGGGACAGGCTCCTACGAGCAGTACTTC. Translated, it gives CASSSGTGSYEQYF.

The chain joins TRBV10-3 to TRBJ2-1; the D is unclear. In germline, CDR1 is ENHRY, CDR2 SYGVKD. The CDR3 totals 14 residues. Trimming pared 6 bases from V and 6 bases from J, leaving 15 bases between. The DNA for the CDR3 is TGTGCCATCAGCGCCGGGTTCACCCTCAATGAGCAGTTCTTC. The encoded protein is CAISAGFTLNEQFF.

The chain employs TRBV25-1 and TRBJ2-7; the D is unclear. Trimming removed 3 bases from V and 2 bases from J, with 5 bases in between. Germline-derived CDR1 and CDR2 are MGHDK and SYGVNS. The CDR3 covers 12 residues. The CDR3 nucleotides read TGTGCCAGCAGTGACAGGACCTACGAGCAGTACTTC. Amino acid sequence: CASSDRTYEQYF.

V is TRBV4-1 and J is TRBJ1-1; 8 bases agree with TRBD1. J lost 10 bases, V lost 1 base, and 11 bases had no gene match. This CDR3 has 15 amino acids. Germline loops: CDR1 MGHRA, CDR2 YSYEKL. CDR3 in amino acids: CASSQVRTGKLLAFF. In DNA form, the CDR3 reads TGCGCCAGCAGCCAAGTGAGGACAGGGAAGTTGTTAGCTTTCTTT.

The V gene is TRBV15, the J gene TRBJ1-1; no clear D gene. Per germline, CDR1 LNHNV and CDR2 YYDKDF (reference sequence). Trimming took 3 bases from V and 0 from J, leaving 23 bases between them. The CDR3 runs 19 residues. In DNA form, the CDR3 reads TGTGCCACCAGCAGGCAAGCCTTGAGTGGCGGCTATTTGAACACTGAAGCTTTCTTT. Amino acids: CATSRQALSGGYLNTEAFF.

The count of this clone is one. The V and J genes are TRBV2 and TRBJ1-6, with TRBD1 as a possible D gene (5 bases). CDR1 and CDR2 from the germline V gene are SNHLY and FYNNEI. Trimming cost V 4 bases and J 8 bases, with 9 bases left between them. The CDR3 covers 13 residues. For the CDR3, the DNA is TGTGCCAGCAGTGGGGAGGGACATTCACCCCTCCACTTT. It encodes CASSGEGHSPLHF. The whole variable domain, remainder taken from reference TRBV2 and TRBJ1-6, is EPEVTQTPSHQVTQMGQEVILRCVPISNHLYFYWYRQILGQKVEFLVSFYNNEISEKSEIFDDQFSVERPDGSNFTLKIRSTKLEDSAMYFCASSGEGHSPLHFGNGTRLTVT.

The chain recombines TRBV15 with TRBJ2-3; TRBD1 is a possible D gene (5 bases). In germline, CDR1 is LNHNV, CDR2 YYDKDF (reference sequence). V was shortened by 0 bases and J by 2 bases, with 15 bases between the two germline ends. The CDR3 runs to 17 residues. The CDR3 loop reads CATSRDLRQLYTDTQYF. The CDR3 DNA sequence: TGTGCCACCAGCAGAGATCTTAGACAGCTATACACAGATACGCAGTATTTT. The whole variable domain, filled in from reference TRBV15 and TRBJ2-3, reads DAMVIQNPRYQVTQFGKPVTLSCSQTLNHNVMYWYQQKSSQAPKLLFHYYDKDFNNEADTPDNFQSRRPNTSFCFLDIRSPGLGDTAMYLCATSRDLRQLYTDTQYFGPGTRLTVL.

The chain uses TRBV5-4 and TRBJ2-4; D remains ambiguous. The V end was cut by 2 bases, the J end by 0 bases, with 15 bases between. From germline, CDR1 is SGHNT and CDR2 YYREEE (reference sequence). The CDR3 has 17 residues. CDR3 sequence reads: CASSFLGGSLAKNIQYF. In nucleotides, the CDR3 is TGTGCCAGCAGCTTTCTCGGCGGATCCCTAGCCAAAAACATTCAGTACTTC.

This clone showed up just once. V usage is TRBV7-8 and J usage is TRBJ1-2, with D maybe TRBD1 (5 bases). CDR3 size: 13 residues. CDR1 and CDR2 from the germline V gene are SGHVS and FQNEAQ. The ends were cut back, 8 bases at V and 6 bases at J, with 16 bases in the middle. The DNA for the CDR3 is TGTGCCAGCTTTACATCCAGGGTAGATGGCTACACCTTC. Encoded protein: CASFTSRVDGYTF. The full variable domain, completed using reference TRBV7-8 and TRBJ1-2, is GAGVSQSPRYKVAKRGQDVALRCDPISGHVSLFWYQQALGQGPEFLTYFQNEAQLDKSGLPSDRFFAERPEGSVSTLKIQRTQQEDSAVYLCASFTSRVDGYTFGSGTRLTVV.

This clone has only a few counts. The chain recombines TRBV6-2 or TRBV6-3 with TRBJ2-7; D unclear. The CDR3 sequence is 16 residues long. The germline CDR1 and CDR2 sequences are MNHEY and SVGEGT. V was clipped by 6 bases and J by 5 bases, with 23 bases between them. As DNA, the CDR3 is TGTGCCAGCAGCCCTATGGTAGTAGAGTTGTACCACGAGCAGTACGTC. This gives the protein CASSPMVVELYHEQYV.

The V and J genes are TRBV30 and TRBJ1-2; D is perhaps TRBD1 (5 bases). Per germline, CDR1 GTSNPN and CDR2 SVGIG (reference sequence). The CDR3 covers 14 residues. Deletions cut 4 bases from V and 3 bases from J, with 15 bases between. DNA of the CDR3: TGTGCCTGGAATAGAGACAGTCTAGACTATGGCTACACCTTC. Its protein is CAWNRDSLDYGYTF. The full variable domain, in which reference TRBV30 and TRBJ1-2 provide the parts outside the CDR3, is SQTIHQWPATLVQPVGSPLSLECTVEGTSNPNLYWYRQAAGRGLQLLFYSVGIGQISSEVPQNLSASRPQDRQFILSSKKLLLSDSGFYLCAWNRDSLDYGYTFGSGTRLTVV.